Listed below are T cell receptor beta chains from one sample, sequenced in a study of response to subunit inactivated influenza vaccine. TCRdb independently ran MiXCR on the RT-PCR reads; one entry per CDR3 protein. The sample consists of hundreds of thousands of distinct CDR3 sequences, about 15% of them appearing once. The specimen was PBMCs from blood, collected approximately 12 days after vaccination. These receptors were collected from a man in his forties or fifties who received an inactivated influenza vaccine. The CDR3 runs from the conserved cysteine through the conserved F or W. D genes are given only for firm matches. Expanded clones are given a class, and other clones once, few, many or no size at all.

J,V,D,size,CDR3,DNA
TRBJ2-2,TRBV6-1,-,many,CASKRGAVLANTGELFF,TGTGCCAGCAAAAGGGGGGCAGTTTTGGCGAACACCGGGGAGCTGTTTTTT
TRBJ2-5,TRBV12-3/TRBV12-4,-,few,CASNKQGRETQYF,TGTGCCAGCAATAAGCAGGGGCGAGAGACCCAGTACTTC
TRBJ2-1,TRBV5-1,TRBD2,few,CASSLGQIGLAYYNEQFF,TGCGCCAGCAGCTTGGGACAGATTGGACTAGCTTATTACAATGAGCAGTTCTTC
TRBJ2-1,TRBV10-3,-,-,CASTSGSNEQFF,TGTGCCAGCACCAGCGGTAGTAATGAGCAGTTCTTC
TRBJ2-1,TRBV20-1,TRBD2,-,CSAREPLAGGRFNEQFF,TGCAGTGCTAGAGAGCCCCTAGCGGGGGGGCGGTTCAATGAGCAGTTCTTC
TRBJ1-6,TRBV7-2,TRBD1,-,CASSPEGAGRSPLHF,TGTGCCAGCAGCCCGGAGGGGGCAGGGAGATCACCCCTCCACTTT
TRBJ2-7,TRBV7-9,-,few,CASSLETHEQYF,TGTGCCAGCAGCTTAGAAACTCACGAGCAGTACTTC
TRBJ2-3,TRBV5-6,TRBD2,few,CASSLGELAGYTDTQYF,TGTGCCAGCAGCTTGGGCGAACTAGCGGGGTACACAGATACGCAGTATTTT
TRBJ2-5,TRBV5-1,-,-,CASSLVEQETQYF,TGCGCCAGCAGCTTGGTAGAGCAAGAGACCCAGTACTTC
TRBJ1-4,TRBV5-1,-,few,CASSLGQGPATNEKLFF,TGCGCCAGCAGCTTGGGGCAGGGGCCTGCAACTAATGAAAAACTGTTTTTT
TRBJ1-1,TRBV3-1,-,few,CASSQRWGIEAFF,TGTGCCAGCAGCCAGAGGTGGGGGATTGAAGCTTTCTTT
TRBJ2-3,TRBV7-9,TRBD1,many,CASSSTGGPDTQYF,TGTGCCAGCAGCTCAACAGGGGGCCCCGATACGCAGTATTTT
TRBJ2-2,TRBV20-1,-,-,CSARDLASTGNTGELFF,TGCAGTGCTAGAGATCTAGCGAGCACAGGGAACACCGGGGAGCTGTTTTTT